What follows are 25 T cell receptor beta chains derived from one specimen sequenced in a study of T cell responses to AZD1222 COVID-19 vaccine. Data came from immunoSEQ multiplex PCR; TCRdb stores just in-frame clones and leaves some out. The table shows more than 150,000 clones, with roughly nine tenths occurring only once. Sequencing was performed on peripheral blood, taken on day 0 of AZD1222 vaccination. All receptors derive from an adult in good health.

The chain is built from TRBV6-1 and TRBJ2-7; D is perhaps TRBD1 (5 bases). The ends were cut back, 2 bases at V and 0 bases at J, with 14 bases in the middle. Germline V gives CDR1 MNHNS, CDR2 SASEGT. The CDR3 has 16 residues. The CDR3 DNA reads TGTGCCAGCAGTGAATCGACAGCACGCCTCTCCTACGAGCAGTACTTC. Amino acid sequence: CASSESTARLSYEQYF.

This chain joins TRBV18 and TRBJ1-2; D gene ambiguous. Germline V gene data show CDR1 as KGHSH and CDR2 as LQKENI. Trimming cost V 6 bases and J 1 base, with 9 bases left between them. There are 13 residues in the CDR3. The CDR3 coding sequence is TGTGCCAGCTCTGGTGGAAGTAACTATGGCTACACCTTC. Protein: CASSGGSNYGYTF. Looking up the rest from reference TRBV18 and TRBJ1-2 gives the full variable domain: NAGVMQNPRHLVRRRGQEARLRCSPMKGHSHVYWYRQLPEEGLKFMVYLQKENIIDESGMPKERFSAEFPKEGPSILRIQQVVRGDSAAYFCASSGGSNYGYTFGSGTRLTVV.

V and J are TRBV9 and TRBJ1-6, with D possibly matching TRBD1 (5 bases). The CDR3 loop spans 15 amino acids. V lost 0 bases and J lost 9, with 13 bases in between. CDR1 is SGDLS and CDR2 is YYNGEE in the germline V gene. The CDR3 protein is CASSVGVGVGSPLHF. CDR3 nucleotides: TGTGCCAGCAGCGTAGGGGTAGGGGTGGGTTCACCCCTCCACTTT.

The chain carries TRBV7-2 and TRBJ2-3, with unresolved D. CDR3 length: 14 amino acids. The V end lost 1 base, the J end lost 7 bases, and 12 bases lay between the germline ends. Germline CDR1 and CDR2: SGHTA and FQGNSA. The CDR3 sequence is CASSLGKVPNTQYF. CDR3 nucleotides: TGTGCCAGCAGCTTAGGCAAGGTTCCGAATACGCAGTATTTT.

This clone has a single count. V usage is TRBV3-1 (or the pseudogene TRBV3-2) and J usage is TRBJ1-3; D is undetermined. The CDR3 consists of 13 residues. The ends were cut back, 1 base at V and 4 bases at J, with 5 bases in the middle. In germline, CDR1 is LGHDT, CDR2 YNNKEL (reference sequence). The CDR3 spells CASSQGQGNTIYF. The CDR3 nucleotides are TGTGCCAGCAGCCAAGGGCAGGGAAACACCATATATTTT.

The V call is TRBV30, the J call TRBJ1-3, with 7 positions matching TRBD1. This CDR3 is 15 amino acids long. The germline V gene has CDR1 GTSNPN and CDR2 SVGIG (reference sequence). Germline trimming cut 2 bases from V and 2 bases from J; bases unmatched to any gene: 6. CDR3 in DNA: TGTGCCTGGAGTTTAGACAGGGATCCTGGAAACACCATATATTTT. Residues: CAWSLDRDPGNTIYF. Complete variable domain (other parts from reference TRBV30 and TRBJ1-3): SQTIHQWPATLVQPVGSPLSLECTVEGTSNPNLYWYRQAAGRGLQLLFYSVGIGQISSEVPQNLSASRPQDRQFILSSKKLLLSDSGFYLCAWSLDRDPGNTIYFGEGSWLTVV.

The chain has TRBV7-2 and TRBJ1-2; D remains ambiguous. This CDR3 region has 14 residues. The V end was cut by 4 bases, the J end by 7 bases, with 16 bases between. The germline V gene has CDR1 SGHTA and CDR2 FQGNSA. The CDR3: CASSSPGPGSGYTF. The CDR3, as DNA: TGTGCCAGCAGCTCACCCGGGCCGGGGTCTGGCTACACCTTC.

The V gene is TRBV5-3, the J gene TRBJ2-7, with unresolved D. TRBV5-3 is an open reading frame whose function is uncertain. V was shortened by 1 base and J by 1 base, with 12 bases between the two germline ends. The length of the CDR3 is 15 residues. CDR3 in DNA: TGTGCCAGAAGCTTGAGGGTCAAGCCTTCCTACGAGCAGTACTTC. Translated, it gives CARSLRVKPSYEQYF.

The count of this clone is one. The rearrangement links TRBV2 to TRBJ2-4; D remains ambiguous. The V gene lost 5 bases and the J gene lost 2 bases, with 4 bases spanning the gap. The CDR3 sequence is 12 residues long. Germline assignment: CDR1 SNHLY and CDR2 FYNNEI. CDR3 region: CASSSSKNIQYF. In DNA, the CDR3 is TGTGCCAGCAGTTCTTCCAAAAACATTCAGTACTTC. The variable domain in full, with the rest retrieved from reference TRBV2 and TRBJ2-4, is EPEVTQTPSHQVTQMGQEVILRCVPISNHLYFYWYRQILGQKVEFLVSFYNNEISEKSEIFDDQFSVERPDGSNFTLKIRSTKLEDSAMYFCASSSSKNIQYFGAGTRLSVL.

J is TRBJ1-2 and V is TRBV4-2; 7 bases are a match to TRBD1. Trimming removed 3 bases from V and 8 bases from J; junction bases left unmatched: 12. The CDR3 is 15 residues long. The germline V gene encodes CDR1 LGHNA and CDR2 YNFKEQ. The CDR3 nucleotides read TGTGCCAGCAGCCAGCGGACAGGATTCGTTAGGGGCTACACCTTC. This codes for CASSQRTGFVRGYTF.

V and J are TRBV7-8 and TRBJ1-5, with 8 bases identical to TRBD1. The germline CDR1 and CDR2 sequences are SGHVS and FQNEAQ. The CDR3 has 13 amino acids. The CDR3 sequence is CGRTGRNNQPQHF. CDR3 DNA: TGTGGGAGGACAGGGAGGAACAATCAGCCCCAGCATTTT. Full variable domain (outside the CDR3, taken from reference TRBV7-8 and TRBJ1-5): GAGVSQSPRYKVAKRGQDVALRCDPISGHVSLFWYQQALGQGPEFLTYFQNEAQLDKSGLPSDRFFAERPEGSVSTLKIQRTQQEDSAVYLCGRTGRNNQPQHFGDGTRLSIL.

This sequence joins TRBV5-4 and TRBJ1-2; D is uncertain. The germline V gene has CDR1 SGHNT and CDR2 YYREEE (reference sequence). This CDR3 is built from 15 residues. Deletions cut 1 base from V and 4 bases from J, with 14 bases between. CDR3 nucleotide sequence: TGTGCCAGCAGCTTGTATTCAGAATTTGTCTATGGCTACACCTTC. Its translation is CASSLYSEFVYGYTF.

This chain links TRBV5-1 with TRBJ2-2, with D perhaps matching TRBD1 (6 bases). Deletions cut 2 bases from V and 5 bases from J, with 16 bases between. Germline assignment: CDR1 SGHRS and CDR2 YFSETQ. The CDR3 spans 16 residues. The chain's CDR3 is CASSFEDPGQTGELFF. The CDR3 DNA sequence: TGCGCCAGCAGCTTCGAGGACCCGGGACAAACCGGGGAGCTGTTTTTT.

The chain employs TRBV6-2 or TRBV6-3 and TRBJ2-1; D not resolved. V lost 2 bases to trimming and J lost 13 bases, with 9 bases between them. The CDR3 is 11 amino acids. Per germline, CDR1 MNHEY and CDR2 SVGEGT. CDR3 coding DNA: TGTGCCAGCAGTTACATGGCGAACCAGTTCTTC. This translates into CASSYMANQFF.

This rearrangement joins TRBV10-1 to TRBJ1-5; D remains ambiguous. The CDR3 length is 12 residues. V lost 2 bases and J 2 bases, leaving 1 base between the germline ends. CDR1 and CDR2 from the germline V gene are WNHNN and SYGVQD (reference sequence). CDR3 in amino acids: CASSEGNQPQHF. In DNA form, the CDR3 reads TGCGCCAGCAGTGAGGGCAATCAGCCCCAGCATTTT.

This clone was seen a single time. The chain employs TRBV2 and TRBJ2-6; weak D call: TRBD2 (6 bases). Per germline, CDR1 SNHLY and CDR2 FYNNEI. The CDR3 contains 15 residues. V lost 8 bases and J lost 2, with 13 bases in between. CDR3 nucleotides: TGTGCCAGCCCTCTGGAGGGGCCTGGGGCCAACGTCCTGACTTTC. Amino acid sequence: CASPLEGPGANVLTF.

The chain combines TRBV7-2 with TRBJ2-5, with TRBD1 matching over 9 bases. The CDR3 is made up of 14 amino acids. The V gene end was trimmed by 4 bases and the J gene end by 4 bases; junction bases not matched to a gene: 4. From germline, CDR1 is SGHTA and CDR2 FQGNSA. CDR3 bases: TGTGCCAGCAGCTCCCAGGGACAGGGAGAGACCCAGTACTTC. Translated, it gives CASSSQGQGETQYF.

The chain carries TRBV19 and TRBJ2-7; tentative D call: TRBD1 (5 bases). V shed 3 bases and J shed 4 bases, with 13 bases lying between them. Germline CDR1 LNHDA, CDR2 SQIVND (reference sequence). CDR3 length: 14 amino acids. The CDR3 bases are TGTGCCAGTAGTATCCAGGGTATAGCTTACGAGCAGTACTTC. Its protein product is CASSIQGIAYEQYF.

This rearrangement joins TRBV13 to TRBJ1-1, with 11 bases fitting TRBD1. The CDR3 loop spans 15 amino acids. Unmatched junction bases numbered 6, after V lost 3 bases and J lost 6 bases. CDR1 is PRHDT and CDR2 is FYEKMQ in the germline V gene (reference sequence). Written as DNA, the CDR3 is TGTGCCAGCAGCTTTAGCGGACAGGGGGCTTCTGAAGCTTTCTTT. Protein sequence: CASSFSGQGASEAFF. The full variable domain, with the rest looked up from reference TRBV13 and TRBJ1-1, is AAGVIQSPRHLIKEKRETATLKCYPIPRHDTVYWYQQGPGQDPQFLISFYEKMQSDKGSIPDRFSAQQFSDYHSELNMSSLELGDSALYFCASSFSGQGASEAFFGQGTRLTVV.

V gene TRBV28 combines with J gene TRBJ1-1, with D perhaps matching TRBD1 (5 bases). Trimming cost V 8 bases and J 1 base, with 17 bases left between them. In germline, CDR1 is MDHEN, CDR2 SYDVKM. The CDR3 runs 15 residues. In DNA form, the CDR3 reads TGTGCCAGCGTCTCCCCCCTAACAGGGAACACTGAAGCTTTCTTT. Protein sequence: CASVSPLTGNTEAFF.

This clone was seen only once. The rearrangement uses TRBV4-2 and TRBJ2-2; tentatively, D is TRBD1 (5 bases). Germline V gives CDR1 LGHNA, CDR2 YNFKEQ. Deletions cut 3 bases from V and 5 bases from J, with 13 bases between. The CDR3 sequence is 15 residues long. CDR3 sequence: CASSHYQGETGELFF. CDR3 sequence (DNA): TGTGCCAGCAGCCACTACCAAGGGGAAACCGGGGAGCTGTTTTTT.

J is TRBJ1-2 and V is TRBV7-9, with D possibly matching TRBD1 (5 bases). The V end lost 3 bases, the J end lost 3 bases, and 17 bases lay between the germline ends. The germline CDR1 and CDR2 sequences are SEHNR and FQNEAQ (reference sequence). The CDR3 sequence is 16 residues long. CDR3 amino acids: CASSLYVSGYYYGYTF. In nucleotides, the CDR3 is TGTGCCAGCAGCTTGTACGTATCAGGGTATTACTATGGCTACACCTTC.

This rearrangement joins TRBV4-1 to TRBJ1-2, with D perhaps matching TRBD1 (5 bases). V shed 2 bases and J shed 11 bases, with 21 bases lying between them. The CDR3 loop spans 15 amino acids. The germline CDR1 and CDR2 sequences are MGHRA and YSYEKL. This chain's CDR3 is CASSQSTGTPSGYTF. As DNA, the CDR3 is TGCGCCAGCAGCCAAAGCACCGGGACCCCATCAGGGTACACCTTC.

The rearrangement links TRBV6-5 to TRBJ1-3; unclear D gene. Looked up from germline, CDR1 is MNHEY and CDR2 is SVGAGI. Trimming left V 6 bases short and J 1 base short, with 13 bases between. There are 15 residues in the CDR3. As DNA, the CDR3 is TGTGCCAGCAGAAAGGGTGGGGAGTCTGGAAACACCATATATTTT. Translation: CASRKGGESGNTIYF.

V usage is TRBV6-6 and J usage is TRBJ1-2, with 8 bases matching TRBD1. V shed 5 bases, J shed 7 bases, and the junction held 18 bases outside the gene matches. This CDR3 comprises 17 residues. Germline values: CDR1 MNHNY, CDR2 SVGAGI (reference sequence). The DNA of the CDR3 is TGTGCCAGCAGTCCCAACGTAGGGACAGGTAGTTGGAGTGGCTACACCTTC. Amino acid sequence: CASSPNVGTGSWSGYTF.